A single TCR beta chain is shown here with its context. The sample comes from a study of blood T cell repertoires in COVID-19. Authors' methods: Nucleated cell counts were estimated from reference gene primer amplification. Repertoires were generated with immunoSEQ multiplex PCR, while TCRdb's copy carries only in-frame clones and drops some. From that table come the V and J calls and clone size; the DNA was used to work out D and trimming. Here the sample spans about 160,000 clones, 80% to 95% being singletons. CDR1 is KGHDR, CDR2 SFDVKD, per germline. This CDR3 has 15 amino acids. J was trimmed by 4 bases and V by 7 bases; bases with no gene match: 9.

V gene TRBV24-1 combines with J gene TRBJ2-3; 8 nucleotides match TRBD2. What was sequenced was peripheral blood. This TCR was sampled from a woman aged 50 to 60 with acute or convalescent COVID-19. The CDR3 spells CATSPTSVHADTQYF. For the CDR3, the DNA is TGTGCCACCAGCCCGACTAGCGTCCATGCAGATACGCAGTATTTT.